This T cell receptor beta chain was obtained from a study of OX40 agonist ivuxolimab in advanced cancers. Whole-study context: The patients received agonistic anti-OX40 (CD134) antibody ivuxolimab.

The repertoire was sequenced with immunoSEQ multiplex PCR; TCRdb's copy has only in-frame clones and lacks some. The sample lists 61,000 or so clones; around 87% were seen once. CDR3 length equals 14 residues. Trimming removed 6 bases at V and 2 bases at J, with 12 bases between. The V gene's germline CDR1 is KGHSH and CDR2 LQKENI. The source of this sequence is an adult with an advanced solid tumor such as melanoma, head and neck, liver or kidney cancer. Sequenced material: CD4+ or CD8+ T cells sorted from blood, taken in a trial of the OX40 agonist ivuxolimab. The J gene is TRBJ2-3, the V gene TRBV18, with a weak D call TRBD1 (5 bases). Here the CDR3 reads CASSRQIDTDTQYF. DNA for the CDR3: TGTGCCAGCTCCCGACAGATTGACACAGATACGCAGTATTTT.